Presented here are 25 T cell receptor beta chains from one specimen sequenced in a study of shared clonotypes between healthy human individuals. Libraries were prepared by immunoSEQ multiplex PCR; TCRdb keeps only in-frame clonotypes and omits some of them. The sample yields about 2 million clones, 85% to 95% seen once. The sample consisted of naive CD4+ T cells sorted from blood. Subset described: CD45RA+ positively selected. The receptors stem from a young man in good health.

The CDR3 sequence: CASSQELDLAGAEETQYF. The CDR3 DNA sequence: TGCGCCAGCAGCCAAGAACTGGACCTAGCGGGAGCGGAAGAGACCCAGTACTTC. The chain recombines TRBV4-1 with TRBJ2-5; TRBD2 matches at 10 bases. The junction had 10 bases not matched to a gene; V was cut back by 0 bases and J by 3 bases. The length of the CDR3 is 18 residues. The germline V gene encodes CDR1 MGHRA and CDR2 YSYEKL.

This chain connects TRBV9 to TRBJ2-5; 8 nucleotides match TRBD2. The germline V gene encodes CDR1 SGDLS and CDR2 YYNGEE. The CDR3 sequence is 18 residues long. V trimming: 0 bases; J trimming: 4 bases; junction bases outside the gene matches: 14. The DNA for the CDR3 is TGTGCCAGCAGCGTAGGCGATAGCGGGGATAGGGGGAGAGAGACCCAGTACTTC. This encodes CASSVGDSGDRGRETQYF.

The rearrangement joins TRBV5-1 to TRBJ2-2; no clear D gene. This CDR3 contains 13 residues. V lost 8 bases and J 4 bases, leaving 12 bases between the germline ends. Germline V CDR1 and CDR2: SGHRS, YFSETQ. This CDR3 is CASIPPGTGELFF. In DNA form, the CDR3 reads TGCGCCAGTATACCACCGGGCACCGGGGAGCTGTTTTTT.

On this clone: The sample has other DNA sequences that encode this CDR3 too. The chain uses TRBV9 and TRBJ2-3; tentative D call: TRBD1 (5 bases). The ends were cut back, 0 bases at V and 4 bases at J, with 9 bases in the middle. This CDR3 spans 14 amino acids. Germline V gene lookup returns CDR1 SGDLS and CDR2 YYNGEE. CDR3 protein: CASSVAQGPDTQYF. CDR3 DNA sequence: TGTGCCAGCAGCGTAGCGCAGGGCCCAGATACGCAGTATTTT.

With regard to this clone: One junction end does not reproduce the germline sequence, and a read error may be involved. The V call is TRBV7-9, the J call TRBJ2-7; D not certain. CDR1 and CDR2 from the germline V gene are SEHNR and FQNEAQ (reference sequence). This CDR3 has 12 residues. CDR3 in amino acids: CASSLSQTAPTF. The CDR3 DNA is TGTGCCAGCAGCTTAAGTCAGACCGCCCCGACATTC.

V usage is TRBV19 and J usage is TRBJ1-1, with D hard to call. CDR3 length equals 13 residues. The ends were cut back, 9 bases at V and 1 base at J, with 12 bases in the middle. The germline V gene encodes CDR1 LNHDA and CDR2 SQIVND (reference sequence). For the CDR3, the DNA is TGTGCCAGCGGAGCATCCTCGAACACTGAAGCTTTCTTT. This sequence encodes CASGASSNTEAFF.

The CDR3 coding sequence is TGTGCCACCAGCAGAGCGGTTAATGAAAAACTGTTTTTT. Its translation is CATSRAVNEKLFF. The rearrangement joins TRBV15 to TRBJ1-4; D uncertain. From germline, CDR1 is LNHNV and CDR2 YYDKDF (reference sequence). The CDR3 loop spans 13 amino acids. V was clipped by 1 base and J by 4 bases, with 4 bases between them.

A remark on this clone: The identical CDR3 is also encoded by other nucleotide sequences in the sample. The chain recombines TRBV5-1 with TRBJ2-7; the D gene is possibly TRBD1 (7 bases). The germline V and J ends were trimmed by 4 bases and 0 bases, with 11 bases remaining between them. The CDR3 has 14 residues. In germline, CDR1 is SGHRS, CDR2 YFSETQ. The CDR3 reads CASSLQGGSYEQYF. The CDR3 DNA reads TGCGCCAGCAGCCTTCAGGGGGGCTCCTACGAGCAGTACTTC.

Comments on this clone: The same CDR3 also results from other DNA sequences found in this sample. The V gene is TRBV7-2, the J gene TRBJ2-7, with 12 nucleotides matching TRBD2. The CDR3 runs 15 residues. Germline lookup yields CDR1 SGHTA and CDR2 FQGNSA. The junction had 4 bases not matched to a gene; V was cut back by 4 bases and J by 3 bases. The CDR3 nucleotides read TGTGCCAGCAGCTCGGGACTAGCGGGCGTCTACGAGCAGTACTTC. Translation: CASSSGLAGVYEQYF.

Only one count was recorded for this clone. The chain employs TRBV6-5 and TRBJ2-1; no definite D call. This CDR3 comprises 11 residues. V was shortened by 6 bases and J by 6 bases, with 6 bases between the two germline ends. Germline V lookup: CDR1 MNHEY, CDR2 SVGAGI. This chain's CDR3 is CASSQVNEQFF. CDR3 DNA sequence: TGTGCCAGCAGCCAGGTCAATGAGCAGTTCTTC.

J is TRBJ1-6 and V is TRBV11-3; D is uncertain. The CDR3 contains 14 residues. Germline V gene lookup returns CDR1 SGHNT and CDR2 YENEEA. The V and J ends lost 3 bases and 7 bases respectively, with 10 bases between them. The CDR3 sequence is CASSLYGSNSPLHF. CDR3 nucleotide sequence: TGTGCCAGCAGCTTGTACGGTTCGAATTCACCCCTCCACTTT.

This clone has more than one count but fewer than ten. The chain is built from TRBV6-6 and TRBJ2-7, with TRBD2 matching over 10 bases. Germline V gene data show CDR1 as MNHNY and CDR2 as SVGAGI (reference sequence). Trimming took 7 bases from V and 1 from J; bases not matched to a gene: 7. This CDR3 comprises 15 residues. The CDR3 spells CASKDWTSGSYEQYF. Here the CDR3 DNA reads TGTGCCAGCAAAGACTGGACTAGCGGTTCCTACGAGCAGTACTTC.

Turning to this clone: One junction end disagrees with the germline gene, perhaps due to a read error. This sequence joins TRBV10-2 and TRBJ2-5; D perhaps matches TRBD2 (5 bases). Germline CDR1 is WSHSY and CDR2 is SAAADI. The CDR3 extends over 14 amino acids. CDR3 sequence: CASRESGSQETQYF. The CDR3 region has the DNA TGCGCCAGCAGGGAGTCGGGATCCCAAGAGACCCAGTACTTC.

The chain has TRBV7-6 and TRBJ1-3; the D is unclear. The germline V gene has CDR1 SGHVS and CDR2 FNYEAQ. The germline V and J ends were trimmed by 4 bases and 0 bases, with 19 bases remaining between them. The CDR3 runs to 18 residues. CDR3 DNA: TGTGCCAGCAGCTCGGAAAACCCGACGACGGCCTCTGGAAACACCATATATTTT. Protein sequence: CASSSENPTTASGNTIYF.

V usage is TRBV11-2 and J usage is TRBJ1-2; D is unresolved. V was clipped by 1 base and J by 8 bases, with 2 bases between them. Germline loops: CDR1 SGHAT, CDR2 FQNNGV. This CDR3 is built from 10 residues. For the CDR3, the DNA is TGTGCCAGCAGCTTAGCGGGCTACACCTTC. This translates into CASSLAGYTF.

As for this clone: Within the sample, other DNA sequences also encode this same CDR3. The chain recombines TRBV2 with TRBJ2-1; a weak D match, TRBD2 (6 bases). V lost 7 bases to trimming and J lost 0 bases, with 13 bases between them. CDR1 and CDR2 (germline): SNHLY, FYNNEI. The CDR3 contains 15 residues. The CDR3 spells CASTTGLSSYNEQFF. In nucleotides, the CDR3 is TGTGCCAGCACCACGGGACTGAGCTCCTACAATGAGCAGTTCTTC.

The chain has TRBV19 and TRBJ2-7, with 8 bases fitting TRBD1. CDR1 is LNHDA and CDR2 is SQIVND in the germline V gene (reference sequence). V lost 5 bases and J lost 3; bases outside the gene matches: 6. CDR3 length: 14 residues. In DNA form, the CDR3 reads TGTGCCAGTAGTCTAAGGACAGGGTTCTACGAGCAGTACTTC. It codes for CASSLRTGFYEQYF.

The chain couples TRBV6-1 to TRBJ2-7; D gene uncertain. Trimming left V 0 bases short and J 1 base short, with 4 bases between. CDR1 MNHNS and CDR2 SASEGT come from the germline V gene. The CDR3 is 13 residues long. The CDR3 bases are TGTGCCAGCAGTGAAGCAGTTTCCTACGAGCAGTACTTC. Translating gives CASSEAVSYEQYF.

CDR3 amino acids: CASSEPGQVNEKLFF. CDR3 DNA sequence: TGTGCCAGCAGTGAACCGGGACAGGTGAATGAAAAACTGTTTTTT. The V and J genes are TRBV25-1 and TRBJ1-4; 8 bases map to TRBD1. From germline, CDR1 is MGHDK and CDR2 SYGVNS. The V gene end was trimmed by 2 bases and the J gene end by 5 bases; junction bases not matched to a gene: 4. The CDR3 runs to 15 residues.

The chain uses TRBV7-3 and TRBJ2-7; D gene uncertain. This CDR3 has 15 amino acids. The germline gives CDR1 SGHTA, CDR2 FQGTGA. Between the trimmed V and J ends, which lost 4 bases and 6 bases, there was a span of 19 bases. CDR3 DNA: TGTGCCAGCAGCTCCGAACCTAGAGGTACCACCGAGCAGTACTTC. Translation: CASSSEPRGTTEQYF.

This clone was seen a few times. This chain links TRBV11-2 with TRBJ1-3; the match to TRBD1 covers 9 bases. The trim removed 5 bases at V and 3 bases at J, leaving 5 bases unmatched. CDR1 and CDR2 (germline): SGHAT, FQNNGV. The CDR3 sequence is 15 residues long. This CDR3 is CASSTRQGGGNTIYF. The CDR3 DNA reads TGTGCCAGCAGCACGAGACAGGGGGGTGGAAACACCATATATTTT.

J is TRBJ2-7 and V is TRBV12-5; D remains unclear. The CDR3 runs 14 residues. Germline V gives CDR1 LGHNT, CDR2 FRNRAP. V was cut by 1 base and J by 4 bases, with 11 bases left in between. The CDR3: CASGLASNVYEQYF. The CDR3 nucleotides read TGTGCTAGTGGTTTGGCCAGTAACGTTTACGAGCAGTACTTC.

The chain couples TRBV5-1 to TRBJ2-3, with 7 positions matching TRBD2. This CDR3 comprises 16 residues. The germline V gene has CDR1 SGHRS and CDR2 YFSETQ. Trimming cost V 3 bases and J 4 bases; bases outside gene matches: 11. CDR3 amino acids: CASSSPGLGAPDTQYF. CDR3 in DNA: TGCGCCAGCAGCTCCCCCGGACTAGGCGCGCCAGATACGCAGTATTTT.

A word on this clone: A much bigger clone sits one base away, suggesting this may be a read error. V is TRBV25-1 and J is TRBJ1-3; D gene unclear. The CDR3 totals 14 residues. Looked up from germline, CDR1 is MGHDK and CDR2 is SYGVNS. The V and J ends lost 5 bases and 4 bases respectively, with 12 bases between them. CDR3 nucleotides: TGTGCCAGCAGTAAATCAGGCGGCGGAAACACCATATATTTT. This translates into CASSKSGGGNTIYF.

The CDR3 region is CASSATTSSYNEQFF. For the CDR3, the DNA is TGTGCCAGCAGCGCCACAACGAGCTCCTACAATGAGCAGTTCTTC. The chain joins TRBV11-2 to TRBJ2-1; D is uncertain. The V end lost 5 bases, the J end lost 0 bases, and 11 bases lay between the germline ends. CDR1 SGHAT and CDR2 FQNNGV come from the germline V gene. The CDR3 runs 15 residues.